Following are 22 T cell receptor beta chains from one sample sequenced in a study of T cells in localized non-small cell lung cancer. Here immunoSEQ multiplex PCR was the method, and the copy in TCRdb shows in-frame clones only, minus some. The sample has more than 9,000 clones, over 65% seen once. Sequenced here: peripheral blood, sampled before any cancer treatment. These receptor sequences come from a male donor aged 60 or over with stage I lung adenocarcinoma.

The chain has TRBV6-1 and TRBJ1-2; TRBD1 agrees at 12 bases. Germline trimming cut 6 bases from V and 7 bases from J; bases unmatched to any gene: 3. The CDR3 extends over 13 amino acids. CDR1 MNHNS and CDR2 SASEGT come from the germline V gene. CDR3 coding DNA: TGTGCCAGCAGGGGACAGGGGGCTGGTGGCTACACCTTC. Encoded protein: CASRGQGAGGYTF.

The chain links TRBV13 to TRBJ1-6; maybe TRBD1 (6 bases). The V and J ends lost 4 bases and 7 bases respectively, with 14 bases between them. This CDR3 comprises 15 residues. CDR1 and CDR2 (germline): PRHDT, FYEKMQ (reference sequence). In DNA, the CDR3 is TGTGCCAGCAGCTCCTCCGGGGGGCTCAATTCACCCCTCCACTTT. Residues: CASSSSGGLNSPLHF.

This clone showed up just a few times. This rearrangement joins TRBV10-2 to TRBJ1-1; D unclear. Trimming pared 5 bases from V and 0 bases from J, leaving 10 bases between. Looked up from germline, CDR1 is WSHSY and CDR2 is SAAADI. The CDR3 totals 14 residues. This CDR3 is CASSNDGMNTEAFF. CDR3 nucleotide sequence: TGCGCCAGCAGTAATGACGGAATGAACACTGAAGCTTTCTTT.

V and J are TRBV7-2 and TRBJ1-5, with TRBD1 identical over 7 bases. Germline CDR1 and CDR2: SGHTA and FQGNSA. Trimming removed 5 bases from V and 9 bases from J; junction bases left unmatched: 16. There are 16 residues in the CDR3. The CDR3 region is CASSEGGTARGGPQHF. For the CDR3, the DNA is TGTGCCAGCAGCGAAGGGGGGACAGCCCGGGGGGGGCCCCAGCATTTT.

This chain uses TRBV11-2 with TRBJ1-3; D is uncertain. CDR1 is SGHAT, CDR2 FQNNGV, per germline. CDR3 length: 15 amino acids. Trimming shortened V by 2 bases and J by 3 bases, and 11 bases separated the two germline ends. The CDR3 here is CASSLIGFDGNTIYF. The DNA for the CDR3 is TGTGCCAGCAGCTTAATAGGGTTTGATGGAAACACCATATATTTT.

The chain couples TRBV2 to TRBJ1-4, with 9 bases aligning to TRBD1. CDR3 length equals 15 residues. Germline CDR1 SNHLY, CDR2 FYNNEI. V trimming: 6 bases; J trimming: 8 bases; junction bases outside the gene matches: 10. CDR3: CASRPQGTGREKLFF. The CDR3, as DNA: TGTGCCAGCAGACCCCAGGGGACAGGGAGGGAAAAACTGTTTTTT.

The rearrangement joins TRBV19 to TRBJ1-5, with D possibly TRBD1 on 6 matching bases. From germline, CDR1 is LNHDA and CDR2 SQIVND (reference sequence). The V end was cut by 4 bases, the J end by 9 bases, with 16 bases between. The CDR3 has 14 residues. Written as DNA, the CDR3 is TGTGCCAGTAGTACCCCTACAGGGTACGGGCCCCAGCATTTT. It is translated as CASSTPTGYGPQHF.

The chain links TRBV10-3 to TRBJ1-5; D might be TRBD1 (5 bases). CDR1 ENHRY and CDR2 SYGVKD come from the germline V gene. The ends were cut back, 3 bases at V and 8 bases at J, with 20 bases in the middle. CDR3 length: 16 amino acids. In nucleotides, the CDR3 is TGTGCCATCAGTGAAGGGGAAGGAGGGTCCAGAAAGCCCCAGCATTTT. As protein: CAISEGEGGSRKPQHF.

This rearrangement joins TRBV4-3 to TRBJ1-2; 7 bases map to TRBD1. CDR3 size: 17 residues. CDR1 and CDR2 (germline): LGHNA, YSLEER. V lost 0 bases to trimming and J lost 4 bases; unmatched junction nucleotides: 11. The CDR3 bases are TGCGCCAGCAGCCAAGAATCCCCAGGACAGGCATCCTATGGCTACACCTTC. As protein: CASSQESPGQASYGYTF.

The chain uses TRBV5-8 and TRBJ2-3; D might be TRBD1 (5 bases). CDR1 is SGHTS and CDR2 is YDEGEE in the germline V gene. The germline V and J ends were trimmed by 2 bases and 1 base, with 8 bases remaining between them. The CDR3 loop spans 14 amino acids. CDR3 sequence (DNA): TGTGCCAGCAGCTTAGGGGTGGGCACAGATACGCAGTATTTT. Translated: CASSLGVGTDTQYF. Drawing the rest from reference TRBV5-8 and TRBJ2-3, the complete variable domain is EAGVTQSPTHLIKTRGQQATLRCSPISGHTSVYWYQQALGLGLQFLLWYDEGEERNRGNFPPRFSGRQFPNYSSELNVNALELEDSALYLCASSLGVGTDTQYFGPGTRLTVL.

The sample holds one count of this clone. The chain employs TRBV6-6 and TRBJ2-5, with TRBD2 matching over 8 bases. The germline V gene has CDR1 MNHNY and CDR2 SVGAGI (reference sequence). The V and J ends lost 8 bases and 4 bases, in that order; junction bases with no gene match: 15. The CDR3 extends over 16 amino acids. The CDR3 DNA reads as TGTGCCAGCTCACTTCGCGGGGGGCCGGGCGGAGAGACCCAGTACTTC. Its protein product is CASSLRGGPGGETQYF.

CDR3 bases: TGCGCCAGCAGCTTGGGGTCTAGCGGGGGGGCCGGCTCCTACGAGCAGTACTTC. This gives the protein CASSLGSSGGAGSYEQYF. V gene TRBV5-1 combines with J gene TRBJ2-7; 12 bases match TRBD2. Per the germline V gene, CDR1 is SGHRS and CDR2 is YFSETQ. The CDR3 runs to 18 residues. J gave up 0 bases and V 0 bases, and 7 bases lay outside the gene matches.

The V call is TRBV28, the J call TRBJ2-7, with 9 bases fitting TRBD2. The CDR3 loop spans 15 amino acids. V was pared by 5 bases and J by 3 bases, with 8 bases of the junction left unmatched. Germline CDR1 and CDR2: MDHEN and SYDVKM. CDR3 amino acids: CASSHLAGLSYEQYF. The DNA for the CDR3 is TGTGCCAGCAGTCACCTAGCGGGGTTGAGCTACGAGCAGTACTTC.

This clone has a handful of counts. The chain carries TRBV6-4 and TRBJ2-3; D perhaps matches TRBD2 (6 bases). Per germline, CDR1 MRHNA and CDR2 SNTAGT. Trimming removed 6 bases from V and 4 bases from J, with 14 bases in between. The CDR3 runs 14 residues. The DNA of the CDR3 is TGTGCCAGCAGCCGGGACTTAGGTTCAGATACGCAGTATTTT. Its protein product is CASSRDLGSDTQYF.

The genes are TRBV7-2 and TRBJ2-6; D not certain. V shed 1 base and J shed 0 bases, with 7 bases lying between them. CDR1 SGHTA and CDR2 FQGNSA come from the germline V gene. This CDR3 region has 16 residues. The CDR3: CASSLGHLSGANVLTF. In DNA form, the CDR3 reads TGTGCCAGCAGCTTAGGGCACCTCTCTGGGGCCAACGTCCTGACTTTC.

The rearrangement links TRBV6-1 to TRBJ2-7; tentatively, D is TRBD2 (5 bases). CDR3 length: 14 amino acids. Trimming removed 4 bases from V and 2 bases from J, with 12 bases in between. The germline V gene has CDR1 MNHNS and CDR2 SASEGT. The CDR3: CASSGLLVPYEQYF. In nucleotides, the CDR3 is TGTGCCAGCAGTGGCCTACTAGTCCCCTACGAGCAGTACTTC.

This clone was seen once. V and J are TRBV6-5 and TRBJ1-1, with D unresolved. Trimming shortened V by 8 bases and J by 1 base, and 11 bases separated the two germline ends. The CDR3 is 13 residues long. CDR1 is MNHEY, CDR2 SVGAGI, per germline. The CDR3 DNA reads TGTGCCAGCCGGGCTGGCGAGAACACTGAAGCTTTCTTT. Translated: CASRAGENTEAFF.

This clone has just one count. The rearrangement links TRBV5-4 to TRBJ2-5, with D possibly TRBD2 on 7 matching bases. The CDR3 extends over 15 amino acids. Trimming cost V 4 bases and J 4 bases, with 17 bases left between them. CDR1 is SGHNT and CDR2 is YYREEE in the germline V gene (reference sequence). The CDR3 protein is CASSGGARGGETQYF. The CDR3, as DNA: TGTGCCAGCAGCGGGGGGGCGCGCGGGGGAGAGACCCAGTACTTC. Using reference TRBV5-4 and TRBJ2-5 for the parts outside the CDR3, the full variable domain is ETGVTQSPTHLIKTRGQQVTLRCSSQSGHNTVSWYQQALGQGPQFIFQYYREEENGRGNFPPRFSGLQFPNYSSELNVNALELDDSALYLCASSGGARGGETQYFGPGTRLLVL.

The J gene is TRBJ1-2, the V gene TRBV5-4; D remains unclear. Trimming removed 4 bases from V and 4 bases from J, with 14 bases in between. CDR1 and CDR2 (germline): SGHNT, YYREEE (reference sequence). CDR3 length: 14 amino acids. The CDR3 bases are TGTGCCAGCAGCCCCCCCTTAGGATTCTATGGCTACACCTTC. Translating gives CASSPPLGFYGYTF.

V is TRBV5-4 and J is TRBJ1-2; TRBD1 agrees at 7 bases. The V segment lost 2 bases and the J segment 7 bases; nucleotides outside the gene matches: 5. The CDR3 runs 13 residues. Germline V CDR1 and CDR2: SGHNT, YYREEE (reference sequence). Here the CDR3 reads CASSFRQGSGYTF. The CDR3 nucleotides read TGTGCCAGCAGCTTCAGACAGGGTAGTGGCTACACCTTC.

V gene TRBV11-2 combines with J gene TRBJ2-1; D unresolved. Between the trimmed V and J ends, which lost 5 bases and 6 bases, there was a span of 17 bases. This CDR3 is built from 15 residues. The germline gives CDR1 SGHAT, CDR2 FQNNGV. CDR3 coding DNA: TGTGCCAGCAGCCCCCGAACCAGGTTAATCAATGAGCAGTTCTTC. This sequence encodes CASSPRTRLINEQFF.

V usage is TRBV7-3 and J usage is TRBJ2-1, with a possible D match to TRBD2 (5 bases). Trimming pared 5 bases from V and 7 bases from J, leaving 21 bases between. The CDR3 totals 16 residues. Germline loops: CDR1 SGHTA, CDR2 FQGTGA. In DNA, the CDR3 is TGTGCCAGCAGCCCGACCGGGAATCGTCCCATTAATGAGCAGTTCTTC. Its translation: CASSPTGNRPINEQFF.